The sequence of this TCR beta chain was determined in a study of early T cells in non-severe SARS-CoV-2 infection. In the study overall: Chains were not paired, and sequencing was done on bulk RNA from unsorted whole blood. Study-level points and caveats: Database matching using VDJdb favored anti-spike CD8 responses, with private and CD4 specificities left missing.

J gave up 2 bases and V 2 bases, and 12 bases lay outside the gene matches. CDR1 MDHEN and CDR2 SYDVKM come from the germline V gene. CDR3 length: 18 residues. Unique molecular identifiers were affixed to single, distinct cDNA molecules. TCRdb passed the 5' RACE reads through MiXCR, listing each CDR3 protein once. The profile shows around 29,000 distinct CDR3 sequences, 5% to 6% of them singletons. This clonotype was recorded at least ten times. What it recognizes is unknown. The sequencing sample was made of whole blood. The genes are TRBV28 and TRBJ2-1; 7 nucleotides match TRBD2. The receptor was derived from an adult who was a healthcare worker with PCR-confirmed SARS-CoV-2 infection or an uninfected control (not recorded which). This CDR3 is CASSLGRAGGGPYNEQFF. CDR3 DNA: TGTGCCAGCAGTTTAGGGCGTGCTGGGGGAGGGCCCTACAATGAGCAGTTCTTC.